The 6 T cell receptor beta chains below come from one sample, sequenced in a study of blood T cell repertoires in COVID-19. Measured with immunoSEQ multiplex PCR; TCRdb has only the in-frame clones, and not every one. Here the sample spans 100,000 to 150,000 clones, around 85% being singletons. Specimen: peripheral blood. The receptor source for this set is a woman older than 75 with COVID-19, enrolled during active disease.

The gene calls are TRBV6-1 and TRBJ1-6, with 10 bases aligning to TRBD1. The V segment lost 3 bases and the J segment 11 bases; nucleotides outside the gene matches: 22. CDR1 is MNHNS and CDR2 is SASEGT in the germline V gene. This CDR3 comprises 20 residues. The CDR3 region has the DNA TGTGCCAGCAGTGAGAGGGGGGGAGGGACAGGGGCAACTGGAAGTACACCCCTCCACTTT. Translation: CASSERGGGTGATGSTPLHF.

V is TRBV11-3 and J is TRBJ2-3, with 9 bases fitting TRBD2. The junction had 3 bases not matched to a gene; V was cut back by 5 bases and J by 0 bases. Germline CDR1 SGHNT, CDR2 YENEEA. This CDR3 has 15 amino acids. The CDR3 DNA reads as TGTGCCAGCAGCCTGGGACTAGCTAGCACAGATACGCAGTATTTT. It is translated as CASSLGLASTDTQYF.

The genes are TRBV28 and TRBJ2-5; 7 nucleotides match TRBD1. In germline, CDR1 is MDHEN, CDR2 SYDVKM. There are 13 residues in the CDR3. V lost 6 bases, J lost 1 base, and 2 bases stayed unmatched. The CDR3 nucleotides are TGTGCCAGCAGCGGGACAGTCCAAGAGACCCAGTACTTC. This codes for CASSGTVQETQYF.

The CDR3 nucleotides read TGTGCCAGCAGTGAAGACAGGGGTAACCAAGAGACCCAGTACTTC. As protein: CASSEDRGNQETQYF. The rearrangement joins TRBV6-1 to TRBJ2-5; 7 bases align to TRBD1. V lost 1 base to trimming and J lost 0 bases; unmatched junction nucleotides: 2. There are 15 residues in the CDR3. The germline V gene has CDR1 MNHNS and CDR2 SASEGT.

This sequence joins TRBV25-1 and TRBJ1-4, with D tentatively TRBD1 (5 bases). The CDR3 is 15 residues long. Trimming shortened V by 3 bases and J by 7 bases, and 15 bases separated the two germline ends. Germline assignment: CDR1 MGHDK and CDR2 SYGVNS. The CDR3 loop reads CASSDGGGSGEKLFF. The CDR3 DNA reads TGTGCCAGCAGTGATGGGGGGGGGTCTGGTGAAAAACTGTTTTTT.

This chain links TRBV28 with TRBJ1-1; D remains unclear. V dropped 3 bases and J dropped 4 bases, with 6 bases sitting between them. There are 12 residues in the CDR3. Germline V lookup: CDR1 MDHEN, CDR2 SYDVKM. The CDR3 protein is CASSLAGTEAFF. Written as DNA, the CDR3 is TGTGCCAGCAGTTTGGCGGGCACTGAAGCTTTCTTT.